What follows describes a single TCR beta chain. This specimen belongs to a study of control samples from healthy donors and cancer patients. TCRdb's copy holds only in-frame clones and misses some; the assay was immunoSEQ multiplex PCR. Counted here are over 75,000 clones, roughly 91% occurring once; the ten biggest clones make up about a sixth. Trimming took 2 bases from V and 5 from J, leaving 16 bases between them. The CDR3 covers 15 residues. Per the germline V gene, CDR1 is SGHRS and CDR2 is YFSETQ. The sample consisted of blood. This TCR derives from a man aged 25 to 40 in good health. The rearrangement links TRBV5-1 to TRBJ2-5; possibly TRBD1 or TRBD2 for D (6 bases each). Written as DNA, the CDR3 is TGCGCCAGCAGCTTCTCCGGGGGCCCCCGGGAGACCCAGTACTTC. Protein: CASSFSGGPRETQYF.